This TCR beta chain appears in the sequencing data of a study of early T cells in non-severe SARS-CoV-2 infection. This CDR3 is 14 amino acids long. V was clipped by 3 bases and J by 7 bases, with 15 bases between them. TCRdb recomputed calls from the 5' RACE reads with MiXCR, one row per CDR3 protein. The sample yields over 50,000 distinct CDR3 sequences, about 9.3% seen once. In its sample, this clonotype was seen a few times. The V and J genes are TRBV12-3 or TRBV12-4 and TRBJ1-2; D is unresolved. Sequencing was done on a sample of whole blood. This sequence originates from an adult who was a healthcare worker with PCR-confirmed SARS-CoV-2 infection or an uninfected control (not recorded which). The CDR3 DNA reads as TGTGCCAGCAGTTTCGGAACCCTTATGTCTGGCTACACCTTC. Translated: CASSFGTLMSGYTF.